This entry lists 29 T cell receptor beta chains sequenced from one sample in a study of blood T cell repertoires in COVID-19 (dated by TCRdb to the early 2020s). The library was produced with the immunoSEQ multiplex PCR assay. In TCRdb, the immuneACCESS table is reduced to in-frame sequences with V and J assigned. These tables do not hold every clone; where another copy was compared, an unresolved V gene accounts for under half, and the others remain unexplained. The sample includes 150,000 to 200,000 clones, with approximately 81% observed a single time. The ten top clones hold roughly 15% of the sample. Sequenced: peripheral blood. These receptors were collected from a woman in her seventies with COVID-19, enrolled during active disease.

The chain has TRBV28 and TRBJ2-4; D is undetermined. This CDR3 is built from 16 residues. V lost 5 bases to trimming and J lost 3 bases, with 17 bases between them. Looked up from germline, CDR1 is MDHEN and CDR2 is SYDVKM. CDR3 sequence: CASSPPVVHIKNIQYF. In nucleotides, the CDR3 is TGTGCCAGCAGTCCGCCGGTTGTCCATATCAAAAACATTCAGTACTTC.

The rearrangement joins TRBV2 to TRBJ2-2, with D possibly being TRBD2 (6 bases). The CDR3 has 15 residues. V gave up 4 bases and J gave up 1 base, with 10 bases separating them. CDR1 SNHLY and CDR2 FYNNEI come from the germline V gene. Written as DNA, the CDR3 is TGTGCCAGCAGTGGATGGCGGGAGAACACCGGGGAGCTGTTTTTT. Amino acid sequence: CASSGWRENTGELFF. Supplemented by reference TRBV2 and TRBJ2-2, the full variable domain reads EPEVTQTPSHQVTQMGQEVILRCVPISNHLYFYWYRQILGQKVEFLVSFYNNEISEKSEIFDDQFSVERPDGSNFTLKIRSTKLEDSAMYFCASSGWRENTGELFFGEGSRLTVL.

The chain carries TRBV2 and TRBJ1-5, with 10 bases lining up with TRBD1. The CDR3 extends over 15 amino acids. Germline V CDR1 and CDR2: SNHLY, FYNNEI. V lost 6 bases to trimming and J lost 5 bases; unmatched junction nucleotides: 7. The CDR3 is CASRPGQGSHQPQHF. As DNA, the CDR3 is TGTGCCAGCAGGCCGGGACAGGGGAGTCATCAGCCCCAGCATTTT.

The chain employs TRBV30 and TRBJ1-5; D ambiguous. This CDR3 is 13 amino acids long. Germline CDR1 GTSNPN, CDR2 SVGIG (reference sequence). With 2 bases removed from V and 0 bases from J, the gap between germline ends came to 5 bases. CDR3: CAWSRSSNQPQHF. DNA for the CDR3: TGTGCCTGGAGTCGTAGTAGCAATCAGCCCCAGCATTTT. Variable domain in full (rest from reference TRBV30 and TRBJ1-5): SQTIHQWPATLVQPVGSPLSLECTVEGTSNPNLYWYRQAAGRGLQLLFYSVGIGQISSEVPQNLSASRPQDRQFILSSKKLLLSDSGFYLCAWSRSSNQPQHFGDGTRLSIL.

The CDR3 is CASSPRGRIVNEQFF. Written as DNA, the CDR3 is TGTGCCAGCAGCCCGCGGGGACGGATCGTGAATGAGCAGTTCTTC. The chain has TRBV5-6 and TRBJ2-1, with D perhaps TRBD2 (6 bases). The CDR3 spans 15 residues. V shed 4 bases and J shed 7 bases, with 18 bases lying between them. Germline V gene lookup returns CDR1 SGHDT and CDR2 YYEEEE.

The chain carries TRBV18 and TRBJ1-1; TRBD1 matches at 8 bases. The CDR3 extends over 14 amino acids. V was clipped by 5 bases and J by 6 bases; unmatched bases: 8. In germline, CDR1 is KGHSH, CDR2 LQKENI. The DNA of the CDR3 is TGTGCCAGCTCAGCCGACAGGGGTCGCGCTGAAGCTTTCTTT. Translated, it gives CASSADRGRAEAFF.

The chain uses TRBV2 and TRBJ1-3, with TRBD1 matching over 7 bases. Germline loops: CDR1 SNHLY, CDR2 FYNNEI. This CDR3 region has 16 residues. J gave up 1 base and V 7 bases, and 10 bases lay outside the gene matches. The CDR3 nucleotides read TGTGCCAGCACCCTTCAGGGGGTTAAATCTGGAAACACCATATATTTT. Translating it yields CASTLQGVKSGNTIYF.

The chain has TRBV7-3 and TRBJ2-7; 7 bases agree with TRBD2. Per germline, CDR1 SGHTA and CDR2 FQGTGA. The CDR3 consists of 16 residues. Trimming took 1 base from V and 3 from J; bases not matched to a gene: 9. CDR3 coding DNA: TGTGCCAGCAGCTTAATCCGGGGAGGGAAGTGCTACGAGCAGTACGTC. Its protein is CASSLIRGGKCYEQYV.

This chain connects TRBV10-3 to TRBJ1-4, with D perhaps matching TRBD1 (5 bases). The CDR3 sequence is 16 residues long. V lost 4 bases, J lost 2 bases, and 14 bases lay in between. The germline V gene encodes CDR1 ENHRY and CDR2 SYGVKD. The CDR3, as DNA: TGTGCCATCAGTGCCTCCTTCGGGGGTACTAATGAAAAACTGTTTTTT. Protein product: CAISASFGGTNEKLFF.

The rearrangement uses TRBV5-1 and TRBJ2-7, with D maybe TRBD2 (5 bases). V lost 3 bases and J lost 6, with 10 bases in between. The CDR3 sequence is 12 residues long. Germline assignment: CDR1 SGHRS and CDR2 YFSETQ. CDR3 protein: CASSSGSGEQYV. CDR3 DNA sequence: TGCGCCAGCAGCTCGGGATCGGGCGAGCAGTACGTC.

The chain carries TRBV21-1 and TRBJ1-2; the D segment call TRBD1 is taken from the table without a DNA check. TRBV21-1 represents a pseudogene. This CDR3 is 15 amino acids long. The CDR3 DNA is TGTGCCAGCAGCAAAGCTACAGATATAGACTATGGCTACACCTTC. Its protein product is CASSKATDIDYGYTF.

The J gene is TRBJ2-1, the V gene TRBV7-2, with 12 positions matching TRBD2. V was pared by 5 bases and J by 1 base, with 12 bases of the junction left unmatched. Germline CDR1 is SGHTA and CDR2 is FQGNSA. The CDR3 extends over 19 amino acids. CDR3 protein: CASSPSSGRALGSYNEQFF. DNA for the CDR3: TGTGCCAGCAGCCCGTCTAGCGGGAGGGCCCTCGGGTCCTACAATGAGCAGTTCTTC.

This chain joins TRBV6-1 and TRBJ2-3, with 11 positions matching TRBD2. Germline CDR1 MNHNS, CDR2 SASEGT. This CDR3 contains 15 residues. The J segment lost 3 bases and the V segment lost 3 bases, leaving 2 bases of the junction unmatched. The CDR3 nucleotides are TGTGCCAGCAGTGAGACTAGCGGGATGACAGATACGCAGTATTTT. Its translation: CASSETSGMTDTQYF.

About this clone itself: Other DNA sequences of this sample code for an identical CDR3. The V gene is TRBV20-1, the J gene TRBJ2-5; D is ambiguous. CDR1 is DFQATT and CDR2 is SNEGSKA in the germline V gene (reference sequence). This CDR3 comprises 11 residues. V dropped 6 bases and J dropped 5 bases, with 10 bases sitting between them. The CDR3 here is CSASLLETQYF. DNA for the CDR3: TGCAGTGCGTCCCTCCTCGAGACCCAGTACTTC.

The rearrangement joins TRBV5-1 to TRBJ1-3, with no clear D. Germline V lookup: CDR1 SGHRS, CDR2 YFSETQ. Trimming cost V 0 bases and J 2 bases, with 9 bases left between them. This CDR3 spans 15 amino acids. The CDR3 region is CASSLDPGTGNTIYF. The CDR3 DNA reads TGCGCCAGCAGCTTGGACCCTGGCACTGGAAACACCATATATTTT.

The rearrangement links TRBV5-4 to TRBJ2-7; TRBD2 aligns across 13 bases. Germline trimming cut 5 bases from V and 6 bases from J; bases unmatched to any gene: 8. The CDR3 extends over 15 amino acids. Germline loops: CDR1 SGHNT, CDR2 YYREEE (reference sequence). CDR3 nucleotides: TGTGCCAGCAGTGAGAGACTAGCGGGAGGTCCCGAGCAGTACTTC. Its translation: CASSERLAGGPEQYF.

The genes are TRBV12-3 or TRBV12-4 and TRBJ1-1; D is possibly TRBD1 (5 bases). Trimming removed 6 bases at V and 6 bases at J, with 14 bases between. The CDR3 is 13 residues long. CDR3 protein: CASSPPWGAEAFF. The CDR3 DNA follows: TGTGCCAGCAGCCCGCCTTGGGGCGCTGAAGCTTTCTTT.

J is TRBJ1-6 and V is TRBV28, with a weak D call TRBD1 (5 bases). The length of the CDR3 is 13 residues. V gave up 2 bases and J gave up 14 bases, with 13 bases separating them. Per germline, CDR1 MDHEN and CDR2 SYDVKM. In DNA, the CDR3 is TGTGCCAGCAGTTTAGGTCAGGCAGGGTCCCTCCACTTT. Its protein product is CASSLGQAGSLHF.

This chain uses TRBV19 with TRBJ1-1, with a tentative D call TRBD1 (6 bases). The V gene lost 6 bases and the J gene lost 5 bases, with 13 bases spanning the gap. The CDR3 is 13 residues long. CDR1 is LNHDA and CDR2 is SQIVND in the germline V gene (reference sequence). The CDR3 sequence is CASRLTGYTEAFF. The CDR3 coding sequence is TGTGCCAGTAGACTAACAGGGTATACTGAAGCTTTCTTT.

The V and J genes are TRBV28 and TRBJ2-5, with 7 nucleotides matching TRBD1. Germline V lookup: CDR1 MDHEN, CDR2 SYDVKM. The ends lost 5 bases at V and 4 bases at J; junction bases unmatched: 10. The CDR3 spans 15 residues. Written as DNA, the CDR3 is TGTGCCAGCAGTCGAGACAGGGTAACACGAGAGACCCAGTACTTC. Amino acids: CASSRDRVTRETQYF.

This chain connects TRBV9 to TRBJ1-1; TRBD1 matches at 8 bases. Germline V gene sequence: CDR1 SGDLS, CDR2 YYNGEE. V gave up 3 bases and J gave up 4 bases; unmatched junction bases: 5. The CDR3 is 14 amino acids. The CDR3 sequence is CASSGDRGATEAFF. The CDR3, as DNA: TGTGCCAGCAGCGGAGACAGGGGCGCCACTGAAGCTTTCTTT.

This clone turned up a few times. The chain uses TRBV6-1 and TRBJ1-1; the D is unclear. Trimming shortened V by 0 bases and J by 1 base, and 18 bases separated the two germline ends. Germline loops: CDR1 MNHNS, CDR2 SASEGT. The CDR3 is 18 residues long. The CDR3 sequence: CASSEALPGGTRNTEAFF. The CDR3 region has the DNA TGTGCCAGCAGTGAAGCGCTTCCGGGTGGCACAAGGAACACTGAAGCTTTCTTT.

This chain uses TRBV3-1 (or the pseudogene TRBV3-2) with TRBJ1-2; D is perhaps TRBD1 (5 bases). V gave up 3 bases and J gave up 8 bases, with 22 bases separating them. The CDR3 has 16 residues. Germline V lookup: CDR1 LGHDT, CDR2 YNNKEL (reference sequence). The CDR3 DNA reads TGTGCCAGCAGCCAGGGGAGGCAGGGAGGACATGGAGGCTACACCTTC. Its translation: CASSQGRQGGHGGYTF.

This clone has only a few counts. The V call is TRBV27, the J call TRBJ1-2; 7 bases are a match to TRBD1. Germline trimming cut 7 bases from V and 2 bases from J; bases unmatched to any gene: 7. Germline-derived CDR1 and CDR2 are MNHEY and SMNVEV (reference sequence). The CDR3 is made up of 14 amino acids. The CDR3 sequence: CASTQHRGNYGYTF. The CDR3 DNA is TGTGCCAGCACCCAACACAGGGGAAACTATGGCTACACCTTC.

The chain joins TRBV11-2 to TRBJ2-5, with D maybe TRBD2 (5 bases). The V end lost 0 bases, the J end lost 7 bases, and 9 bases lay between the germline ends. In germline, CDR1 is SGHAT, CDR2 FQNNGV. The CDR3 extends over 13 amino acids. CDR3 DNA: TGTGCCAGCAGCTTAGACCCCCGGGGGACCCAGTACTTC. Translating gives CASSLDPRGTQYF.

The CDR3: CASGGYSYEQYF. In DNA, the CDR3 is TGTGCCTCAGGGGGCTATAGCTACGAGCAGTACTTC. The V gene is TRBV28, the J gene TRBJ2-7; 8 nucleotides line up with TRBD1. J was trimmed by 3 bases and V by 11 bases; bases with no gene match: 6. The germline CDR1 and CDR2 sequences are MDHEN and SYDVKM. The length of the CDR3 is 12 residues.

CDR3 protein: CASSGGAPSSYEQYF. The DNA for the CDR3 is TGTGCCAGCAGTGGCGGTGCTCCCTCGTCCTACGAGCAGTACTTC. The rearrangement joins TRBV28 to TRBJ2-7; D gene uncertain. This CDR3 contains 15 residues. Between the trimmed V and J ends, which lost 5 bases and 1 base, there was a span of 15 bases. Germline CDR1 MDHEN, CDR2 SYDVKM.

This CDR3 reads CAFRGRWNSPLHF. CDR3 DNA: TGTGCCTTCAGGGGGCGTTGGAATTCACCCCTCCACTTT. The chain combines TRBV30 with TRBJ1-6, with 8 bases lining up with TRBD1. J lost 7 bases, V lost 7 bases, and 6 bases had no gene match. The CDR3 has 13 residues. CDR1 GTSNPN and CDR2 SVGIG come from the germline V gene (reference sequence).

The gene calls are TRBV14 and TRBJ2-3; D remains ambiguous. The CDR3 is made up of 13 amino acids. Trimming stripped 2 bases from V and 2 bases from J, with 5 bases between. Germline CDR1 reads SGHDN; CDR2 reads FVKESK. CDR3 sequence reads: CASSQSTTDTQYF. In DNA form, the CDR3 reads TGTGCCAGCAGCCAATCTACCACAGATACGCAGTATTTT.